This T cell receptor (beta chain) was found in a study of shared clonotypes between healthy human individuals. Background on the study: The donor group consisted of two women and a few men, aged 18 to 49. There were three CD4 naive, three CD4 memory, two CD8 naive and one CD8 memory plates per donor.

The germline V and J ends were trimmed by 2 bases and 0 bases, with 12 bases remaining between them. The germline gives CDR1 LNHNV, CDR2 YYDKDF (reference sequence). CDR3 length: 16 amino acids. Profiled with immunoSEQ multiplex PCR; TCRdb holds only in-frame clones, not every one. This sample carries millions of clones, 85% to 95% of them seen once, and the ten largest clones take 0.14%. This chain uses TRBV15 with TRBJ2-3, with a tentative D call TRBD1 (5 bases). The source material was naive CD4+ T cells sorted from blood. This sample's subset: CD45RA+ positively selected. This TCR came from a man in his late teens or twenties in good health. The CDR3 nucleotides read TGTGCCACCAGCAGATCCGTCGGACATAGCACAGATACGCAGTATTTT. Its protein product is CATSRSVGHSTDTQYF. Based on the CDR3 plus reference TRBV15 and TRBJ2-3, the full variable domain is DAMVIQNPRYQVTQFGKPVTLSCSQTLNHNVMYWYQQKSSQAPKLLFHYYDKDFNNEADTPDNFQSRRPNTSFCFLDIRSPGLGDTAMYLCATSRSVGHSTDTQYFGPGTRLTVL.